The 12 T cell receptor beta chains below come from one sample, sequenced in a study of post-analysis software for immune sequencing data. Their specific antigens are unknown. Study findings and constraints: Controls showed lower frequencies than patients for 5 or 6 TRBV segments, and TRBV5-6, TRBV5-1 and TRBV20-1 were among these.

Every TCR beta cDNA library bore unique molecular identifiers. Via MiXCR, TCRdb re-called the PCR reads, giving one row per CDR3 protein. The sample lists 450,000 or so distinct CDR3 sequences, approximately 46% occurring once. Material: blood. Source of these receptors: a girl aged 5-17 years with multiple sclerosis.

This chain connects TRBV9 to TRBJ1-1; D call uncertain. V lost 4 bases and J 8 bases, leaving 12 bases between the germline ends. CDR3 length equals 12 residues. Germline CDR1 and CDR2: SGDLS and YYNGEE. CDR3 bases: TGTGCCAGCAGCACTATGGACGGGGAAGCTTTCTTT. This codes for CASSTMDGEAFF.

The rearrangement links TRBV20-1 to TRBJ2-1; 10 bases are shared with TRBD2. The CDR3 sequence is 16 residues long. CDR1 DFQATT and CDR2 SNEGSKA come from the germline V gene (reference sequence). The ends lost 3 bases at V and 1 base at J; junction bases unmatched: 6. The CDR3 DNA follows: TGCAGTGCTAGCCGCCTAGCGGGAGTATCCTACAATGAGCAGTTCTTC. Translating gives CSASRLAGVSYNEQFF.

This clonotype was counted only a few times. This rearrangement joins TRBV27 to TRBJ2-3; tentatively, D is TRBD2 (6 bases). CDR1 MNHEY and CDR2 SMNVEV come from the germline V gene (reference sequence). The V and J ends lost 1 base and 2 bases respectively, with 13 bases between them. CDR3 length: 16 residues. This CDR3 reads CASSLFTGASTDTQYF. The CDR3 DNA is TGTGCCAGCAGTTTATTCACGGGAGCCTCCACAGATACGCAGTATTTT.

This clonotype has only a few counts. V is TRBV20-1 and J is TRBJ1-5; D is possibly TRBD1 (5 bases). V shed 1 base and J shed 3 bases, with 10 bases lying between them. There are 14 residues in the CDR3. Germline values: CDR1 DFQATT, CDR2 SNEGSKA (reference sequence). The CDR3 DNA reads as TGCAGTGCTAGAGTAGGGGTTAACAATCAGCCCCAGCATTTT. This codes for CSARVGVNNQPQHF.

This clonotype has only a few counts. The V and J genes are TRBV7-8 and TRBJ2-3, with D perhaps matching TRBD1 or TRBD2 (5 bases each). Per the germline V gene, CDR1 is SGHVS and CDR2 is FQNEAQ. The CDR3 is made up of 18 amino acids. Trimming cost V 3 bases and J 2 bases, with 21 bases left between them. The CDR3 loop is CASSFSPSGTSDTDTQYF. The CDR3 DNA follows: TGTGCCAGCAGCTTTTCCCCATCCGGGACCTCCGACACAGATACGCAGTATTTT. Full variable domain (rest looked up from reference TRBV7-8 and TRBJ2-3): GAGVSQSPRYKVAKRGQDVALRCDPISGHVSLFWYQQALGQGPEFLTYFQNEAQLDKSGLPSDRFFAERPEGSVSTLKIQRTQQEDSAVYLCASSFSPSGTSDTDTQYFGPGTRLTVL.

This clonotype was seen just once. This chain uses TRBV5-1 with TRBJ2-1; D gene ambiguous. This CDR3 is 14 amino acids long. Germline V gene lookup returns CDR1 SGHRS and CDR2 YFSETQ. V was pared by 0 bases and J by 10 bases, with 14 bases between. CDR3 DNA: TGCGCCAGCAGCTTGGTGGCGCCTTCCTACGAGCAGTTCTTC. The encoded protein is CASSLVAPSYEQFF.

CDR3: CASTVGGAGTEAFF. The CDR3 region has the DNA TGTGCCAGCACCGTAGGGGGGGCAGGGACTGAAGCTTTCTTT. This sequence joins TRBV12-3 or TRBV12-4 and TRBJ1-1; D perhaps matches TRBD1 (6 bases). The CDR3 runs 14 residues. Trimming removed 7 bases from V and 5 bases from J, with 17 bases in between.

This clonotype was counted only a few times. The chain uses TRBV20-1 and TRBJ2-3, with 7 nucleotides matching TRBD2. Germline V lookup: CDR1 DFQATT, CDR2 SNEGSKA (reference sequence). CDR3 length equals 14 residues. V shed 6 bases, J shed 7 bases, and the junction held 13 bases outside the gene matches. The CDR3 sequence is CSATRTSRSNTQYF. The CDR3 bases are TGCAGTGCCACGCGGACTAGTCGTTCAAATACGCAGTATTTT.

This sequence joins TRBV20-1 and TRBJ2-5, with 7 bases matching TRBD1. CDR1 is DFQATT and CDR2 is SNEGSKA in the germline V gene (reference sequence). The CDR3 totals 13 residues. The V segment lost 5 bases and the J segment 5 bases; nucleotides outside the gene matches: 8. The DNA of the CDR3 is TGCAGTGCTGACCAAGGGGGCGGTGAGACCCAGTACTTC. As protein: CSADQGGGETQYF.

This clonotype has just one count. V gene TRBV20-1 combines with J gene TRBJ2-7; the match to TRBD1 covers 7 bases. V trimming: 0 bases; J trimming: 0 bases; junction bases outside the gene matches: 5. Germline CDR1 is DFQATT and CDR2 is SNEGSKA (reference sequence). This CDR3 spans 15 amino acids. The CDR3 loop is CSAREAGTASYEQYF. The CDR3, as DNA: TGCAGTGCTAGAGAGGCCGGGACAGCCTCCTACGAGCAGTACTTC.

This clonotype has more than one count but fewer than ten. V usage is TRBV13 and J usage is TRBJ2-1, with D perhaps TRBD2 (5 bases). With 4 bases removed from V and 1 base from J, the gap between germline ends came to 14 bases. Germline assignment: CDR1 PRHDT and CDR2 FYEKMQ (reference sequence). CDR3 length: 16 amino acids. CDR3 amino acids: CASSSKPGVSYNEQFF. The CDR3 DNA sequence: TGTGCCAGCAGCTCGAAGCCCGGGGTATCCTACAATGAGCAGTTCTTC.

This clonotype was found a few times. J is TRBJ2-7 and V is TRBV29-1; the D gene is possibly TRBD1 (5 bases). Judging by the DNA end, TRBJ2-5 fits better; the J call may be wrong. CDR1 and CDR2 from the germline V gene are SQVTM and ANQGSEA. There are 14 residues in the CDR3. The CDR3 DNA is TGCAGCGTTGAAGGAGGTCAGGGTGGGGAGACCCAGTACTTC. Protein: CSVEGGQGGETQYF.